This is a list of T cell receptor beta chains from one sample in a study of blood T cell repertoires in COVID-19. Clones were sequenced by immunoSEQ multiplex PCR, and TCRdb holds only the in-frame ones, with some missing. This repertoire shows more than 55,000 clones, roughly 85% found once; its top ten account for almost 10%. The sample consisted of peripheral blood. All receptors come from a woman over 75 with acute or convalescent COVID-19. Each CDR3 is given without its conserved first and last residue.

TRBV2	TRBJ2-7	ASSALRGGSSYEQY
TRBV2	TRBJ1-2	ASRAAGTGYGYT
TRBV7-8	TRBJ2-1	ASSHGQGEYNEQF
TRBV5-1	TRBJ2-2	ASTVNANTGELF
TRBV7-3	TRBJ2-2	ASSVVGTLNTGELF
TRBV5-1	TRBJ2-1	ASSFGLARTGNEQF
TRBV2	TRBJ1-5	ASSALGQGGNQPQH
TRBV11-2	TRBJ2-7	ASSLARGQGYEQY
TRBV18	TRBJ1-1	ASSLKTVLNTEAF
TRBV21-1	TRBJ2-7	ARAAALRSNEQY
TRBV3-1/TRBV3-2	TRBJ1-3	ASTKLGQSSSGNTIY
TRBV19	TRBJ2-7	ASSIGLPYEQY
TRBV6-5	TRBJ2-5	ASSYPLETQY
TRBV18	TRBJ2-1	ASSPGLASEQF
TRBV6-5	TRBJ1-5	ASRAVTGGNQPQH
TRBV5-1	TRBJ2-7	ASSLAWGEGNEQY
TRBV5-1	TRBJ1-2	ASSSTGIDGYT
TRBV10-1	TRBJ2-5	ASSYFQGDVGTQY
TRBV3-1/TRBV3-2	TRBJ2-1	ASTLGVTLGPV
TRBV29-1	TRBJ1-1	SVVVFRVGTENTEAF
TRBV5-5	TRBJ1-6	ASSLIQGVSSPLH
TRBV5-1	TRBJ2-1	ASSSGGLNEQF
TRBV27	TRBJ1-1	ASRRTGRNTEAF
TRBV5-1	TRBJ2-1	ASSLDGESNEQF
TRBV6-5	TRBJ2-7	ASRSDSLRTYEQY
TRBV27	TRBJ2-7	ASSIYTGPSYEQY
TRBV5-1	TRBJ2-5	ASRPRGQETQY
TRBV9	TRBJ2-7	ASSGGGRTSGPYEQY